This T cell receptor beta chain was profiled in a study of blood T cell repertoires in COVID-19. In the authors' workflow: Counts of nucleated cells, estimated from reference gene primer amplification, were obtained. Produced via immunoSEQ multiplex PCR; TCRdb's table is partial and in-frame only. That table is the source of V, J and clone size, and D and trimming were worked out from the DNA. The data contain about 230,000 clones, around four fifths of them seen just once; the ten biggest clones take up just over 2.5%. The junction had 3 bases not matched to a gene; V was cut back by 4 bases and J by 2 bases. Germline-derived CDR1 and CDR2 are ENHRY and SYGVKD. The CDR3 has 15 amino acids.

Sequenced material: peripheral blood. The source is a woman in her 70s with active or convalescent COVID-19. This chain uses TRBV10-3 with TRBJ2-3; TRBD2 matches 10 bases. The DNA of the CDR3 is TGTGCCATCAGTGGACTAGCGGGTTCCACAGATACGCAGTATTTT. Translating gives CAISGLAGSTDTQYF.